This T cell receptor (beta chain) was identified in a study of blood T cells in healthy people across ages. Combining a sample-barcoded 5' primer with a J-beta primer mix, a second PCR ran for roughly 6 to 12 cycles. Through a template-switch adaptor with 12 random nucleotides, each cDNA molecule received a tag. TCRdb analysed the 5' RACE reads with MiXCR anew, one entry per CDR3 protein. The sample includes 1,300,000 or so distinct CDR3 sequences, around 59% of them seen just once. J was trimmed by 3 bases and V by 0 bases; bases with no gene match: 6. This CDR3 contains 16 residues. CDR1 and CDR2 from the germline V gene are LGHNA and YNFKEQ.

The J gene is TRBJ2-7, the V gene TRBV4-2; 9 bases match TRBD1. The clonotype was recovered from a man between 18 and 35 years old in good health. The sequenced sample was blood. Written as DNA, the CDR3 is TGTGCCAGCAGCCAAGAGCCGGGACAGGGATACTACGAGCAGTACTTC. It codes for CASSQEPGQGYYEQYF.